This entry lists 27 T cell receptor beta chains sequenced from one sample in a study of spatial heterogeneity in lung cancer. The study, taken as a whole, reports: Within tumors, counts of expanded alpha and beta TCRs tracked tumor mutation counts.

This sample's time point: sample taken at primary tumor resection. TCRdb called the 5' RACE reads again in MiXCR, with one record for every CDR3 protein. The table shows about 13,000 distinct CDR3 sequences, with about 4% occurring only once. Their target antigens are unknown. The specimen comprised lung tumor tissue, sampled at surgery. These receptors were obtained from a male donor with early-stage non-small cell lung cancer.

This clonotype was counted at least ten times. The rearrangement joins TRBV11-2 to TRBJ2-3; D is undetermined. V lost 0 bases and J lost 2, with 12 bases in between. There are 16 residues in the CDR3. CDR1 SGHAT and CDR2 FQNNGV come from the germline V gene. CDR3 nucleotides: TGTGCCAGCAGCTTAGAGGGCATGTCGATCACAGATACGCAGTATTTT. Translated: CASSLEGMSITDTQYF.

The chain combines TRBV5-4 with TRBJ2-5; D unclear. The CDR3 extends over 14 amino acids. The V end was cut by 2 bases, the J end by 1 base, with 9 bases between. The V gene's germline CDR1 is SGHNT and CDR2 YYREEE (reference sequence). As DNA, the CDR3 is TGTGCCAGCAGCTTACCAAGCACCCAAGAGACCCAGTACTTC. Encoded protein: CASSLPSTQETQYF.

This clonotype appeared many times. This chain uses TRBV9 with TRBJ1-1, with D unclear. Trimming shortened V by 6 bases and J by 8 bases, and 8 bases separated the two germline ends. The CDR3 is 10 residues long. Germline V CDR1 and CDR2: SGDLS, YYNGEE. The CDR3 region is CASNTEEAFF. The DNA for the CDR3 is TGTGCCAGCAACACCGAGGAAGCTTTCTTT.

This clonotype is labeled as medium-sized. The chain uses TRBV29-1 and TRBJ2-3; D unclear. Trimming stripped 5 bases from V and 0 bases from J, with 9 bases between. The CDR3 spans 13 residues. The V gene's germline CDR1 is SQVTM and CDR2 ANQGSEA. CDR3 nucleotides: TGCAGCGTTACGTATAGGAGCACAGATACGCAGTATTTT. This translates into CSVTYRSTDTQYF.

In its sample, this clonotype was seen many times. V gene TRBV30 combines with J gene TRBJ1-4, with 7 bases identical to TRBD1. Looked up from germline, CDR1 is GTSNPN and CDR2 is SVGIG (reference sequence). The CDR3 has 15 amino acids. With V trimmed by 5 bases and J by 3 bases, 9 bases remained unmatched. The CDR3 DNA is TGTGCCTGGGCTACAGGGGACGGGGCTAATGAAAAACTGTTTTTT. This codes for CAWATGDGANEKLFF.

Many counts were recorded for this clonotype. The V call is TRBV20-1, the J call TRBJ1-5; the D gene is possibly TRBD1 (5 bases). The V and J ends lost 3 bases and 4 bases respectively, with 16 bases between them. Germline CDR1 DFQATT, CDR2 SNEGSKA (reference sequence). This CDR3 spans 15 amino acids. The CDR3 coding sequence is TGCAGTGCTAGCTCCTCAGGGATTCGAAATCAGCCCCAGCATTTT. The encoded protein is CSASSSGIRNQPQHF.

The chain is built from TRBV7-6 and TRBJ2-7; perhaps TRBD2 as D (5 bases). This CDR3 spans 11 amino acids. CDR1 and CDR2 (germline): SGHVS, FNYEAQ. V lost 5 bases and J lost 5, with 7 bases in between. As DNA, the CDR3 is TGTGCCAGCAGCAGAGGGAACGAGCAGTACTTC. It encodes CASSRGNEQYF.

At least ten counts were recorded for this clonotype. The chain employs TRBV6-1 and TRBJ2-3, with a possible D match to TRBD1 (7 bases). Trimming took 3 bases from V and 5 from J, leaving 15 bases between them. In germline, CDR1 is MNHNS, CDR2 SASEGT. The CDR3 is 15 residues long. This chain's CDR3 is CASSEVGGGGDTQYF. CDR3 sequence (DNA): TGTGCCAGCAGTGAGGTAGGAGGGGGCGGAGATACGCAGTATTTT.

This clonotype was seen at least ten times. The chain couples TRBV7-2 to TRBJ2-5; TRBD1 aligns across 7 bases. Germline lookup yields CDR1 SGHTA and CDR2 FQGNSA. The J segment lost 5 bases and the V segment lost 5 bases, leaving 14 bases of the junction unmatched. The CDR3 consists of 16 residues. The CDR3 DNA follows: TGTGCCAGCAGCCCATTCGCGACGACAGGGACGGAGACCCAGTACTTC. It codes for CASSPFATTGTETQYF. The complete variable domain, with remaining parts taken from reference TRBV7-2 and TRBJ2-5, reads GAGVSQSPSNKVTEKGKDVELRCDPISGHTALYWYRQSLGQGLEFLIYFQGNSAPDKSGLPSDRFSAERTGGSVSTLTIQRTQQEDSAVYLCASSPFATTGTETQYFGPGTRLLVL.

The chain links TRBV24-1 to TRBJ2-3; D possibly corresponds to TRBD2 (6 bases). This CDR3 region has 14 residues. V lost 4 bases, J lost 7 bases, and 14 bases lay in between. Germline CDR1 reads KGHDR; CDR2 reads SFDVKD. CDR3 bases: TGTGCCACCAGTGAGGGGACTGCCCGCCATACGCAGTATTTT. This translates into CATSEGTARHTQYF.

This clonotype was seen ten or more times. V gene TRBV7-2 combines with J gene TRBJ2-1; D is undetermined. This CDR3 region has 15 residues. V was clipped by 5 bases and J by 0 bases, with 11 bases between them. Germline V gene data show CDR1 as SGHTA and CDR2 as FQGNSA. The CDR3 loop reads CASSQQPRSYNEQFF. CDR3 sequence (DNA): TGTGCCAGCAGCCAACAACCCCGCTCCTACAATGAGCAGTTCTTC.

This clonotype appeared many times. V gene TRBV5-1 combines with J gene TRBJ2-1, with TRBD1 identical over 7 bases. This CDR3 region has 13 residues. Germline CDR1 reads SGHRS; CDR2 reads YFSETQ. The ends lost 10 bases at V and 4 bases at J; junction bases unmatched: 8. The CDR3: CASSGTAYNEQFF. DNA of the CDR3: TGCGCCTCCTCCGGGACAGCTTACAATGAGCAGTTCTTC.

In this sample, this clonotype turned up many times. The rearrangement uses TRBV6-2 or TRBV6-3 and TRBJ2-4, with TRBD1 matching over 9 bases. The CDR3 runs 14 residues. The V segment lost 11 bases and the J segment 7 bases; nucleotides outside the gene matches: 12. Germline V CDR1 and CDR2: MNHEY, SVGEGT. The DNA for the CDR3 is TGTGCCGAGCAACCCGTGACAGGGGGTAACATTCAGTACTTC. Translation gives CAEQPVTGGNIQYF.

With regard to this clonotype: Its ends do not fully match the called genes, so a read error is possible. The gene calls are TRBV7-2 and TRBJ2-3; 7 bases are a match to TRBD1. The CDR3 length is 13 residues. The germline CDR1 and CDR2 sequences are SGHTA and FQGNSA. The CDR3 DNA reads TGTGTCAGCAGCTCGACAGGGATCGGTACGCAGTATTTT. It encodes CVSSSTGIGTQYF.

Within the sample, this clonotype is medium-sized. J is TRBJ2-7 and V is TRBV6-1, with TRBD2 matching 8 bases. V lost 2 bases to trimming and J lost 2 bases; unmatched junction nucleotides: 2. This CDR3 contains 14 residues. In germline, CDR1 is MNHNS, CDR2 SASEGT. CDR3 in DNA: TGTGCCAGCAGTGAAACTAGCGGCGCCTACGAGCAGTACTTC. Translated: CASSETSGAYEQYF.

In this sample, this clonotype turned up many times. The chain has TRBV7-9 and TRBJ2-5; D gene ambiguous. V lost 2 bases, J lost 5 bases, and 6 bases lay in between. Germline-derived CDR1 and CDR2 are SEHNR and FQNEAQ (reference sequence). This CDR3 has 12 residues. CDR3 amino acids: CASSLRLETQYF. CDR3 bases: TGTGCCAGCAGCTTAAGATTGGAGACCCAGTACTTC.

This clonotype was seen at least ten times. This chain uses TRBV6-1 with TRBJ2-2; D remains unclear. V lost 2 bases and J lost 5, with 6 bases in between. In germline, CDR1 is MNHNS, CDR2 SASEGT. CDR3 length: 13 amino acids. CDR3 sequence (DNA): TGTGCCAGCAGTGAAAGAAGTACCGGGGAGCTGTTTTTT. As protein: CASSERSTGELFF.

This clonotype was recorded at least ten times. The chain links TRBV20-1 to TRBJ2-7; D may be TRBD2 (5 bases). This CDR3 spans 12 amino acids. Germline V gene lookup returns CDR1 DFQATT and CDR2 SNEGSKA (reference sequence). V shed 4 bases and J shed 1 base, with 8 bases lying between them. The CDR3 protein is CSATGVSYEQYF. The DNA for the CDR3 is TGCAGTGCTACCGGGGTGTCCTACGAGCAGTACTTC.

In its sample, this clonotype was seen many times. This rearrangement joins TRBV12-3 or TRBV12-4 to TRBJ1-1; 7 bases map to TRBD1. This CDR3 comprises 13 residues. V gave up 5 bases and J gave up 1 base; unmatched junction bases: 1. CDR3 protein: CASSRQGNTEAFF. The CDR3 DNA is TGTGCCAGCAGTCGACAGGGGAACACTGAAGCTTTCTTT.

For this clonotype: This may be a read error: a much more frequent sequence differs by one nucleotide. J is TRBJ2-5 and V is TRBV6-5; no clear D gene. This CDR3 is 14 amino acids long. CDR1 MNHEY and CDR2 SVGAGI come from the germline V gene. Trimming took off 0 bases at V and 4 bases at J, with 9 bases between the two ends. The CDR3 nucleotides read TGTGCCAGCAGTTACTCGAGCCGCGGAGAGACCCAGTACTTC. Amino acid sequence: CASSYSSRGETQYF.

The chain joins TRBV2 to TRBJ1-1; tentatively, D is TRBD1 (5 bases). This CDR3 region has 13 residues. The germline CDR1 and CDR2 sequences are SNHLY and FYNNEI. The V end lost 5 bases, the J end lost 4 bases, and 11 bases lay between the germline ends. In DNA form, the CDR3 reads TGTGCCAGCAGTTGGGGACGGGGCACTGAAGCTTTCTTT. Its translation is CASSWGRGTEAFF.

This clonotype appeared many times. This sequence joins TRBV6-6 and TRBJ1-1; D may be TRBD1 (5 bases). The CDR3 is 12 residues long. Trimming took off 8 bases at V and 5 bases at J, with 12 bases between the two ends. CDR1 is MNHNY and CDR2 is SVGAGI in the germline V gene (reference sequence). CDR3 in DNA: TGTGCCAGCGGCAGGGTTTTGACTGAAGCTTTCTTT. It codes for CASGRVLTEAFF.

By its share, this clonotype is large. V is TRBV20-1 and J is TRBJ2-5; 8 nucleotides align to TRBD2. CDR1 is DFQATT and CDR2 is SNEGSKA in the germline V gene (reference sequence). The V segment lost 5 bases and the J segment 2 bases; nucleotides outside the gene matches: 16. CDR3 size: 17 residues. The CDR3 DNA sequence: TGCAGTGCTGTGTATGGAGCGGGAGAATGGGGTCAAGAGACCCAGTACTTC. This translates into CSAVYGAGEWGQETQYF.

This clonotype is labeled medium-sized. The rearrangement joins TRBV6-2 or TRBV6-3 to TRBJ1-2; no reliable D call. Germline V lookup: CDR1 MNHEY, CDR2 SVGEGT. The CDR3 extends over 15 amino acids. V was clipped by 0 bases and J by 4 bases, with 12 bases between them. CDR3 region: CASSYSPDDVYGYTF. The CDR3 region has the DNA TGTGCCAGCAGTTACTCCCCAGATGACGTCTATGGCTACACCTTC.

V is TRBV5-6 and J is TRBJ2-7; D unresolved. The V end was cut by 1 base, the J end by 4 bases, with 9 bases between. The length of the CDR3 is 13 residues. The V gene's germline CDR1 is SGHDT and CDR2 YYEEEE. CDR3: CASSLRLPYEQYF. In DNA, the CDR3 is TGTGCCAGCAGCTTGCGACTCCCTTACGAGCAGTACTTC.

This clonotype was recorded at least ten times. The genes are TRBV12-3 or TRBV12-4 and TRBJ2-5; D tentatively fits TRBD1 or TRBD2 (5 bases each). The CDR3 runs to 14 residues. V lost 6 bases and J 2 bases, leaving 13 bases between the germline ends. CDR3 nucleotides: TGTGCCAGCAGCGGACCGGGACCGCAAGAGACCCAGTACTTC. Translating it yields CASSGPGPQETQYF.

This clonotype was counted a few times. V is TRBV20-1 and J is TRBJ1-2; D may be TRBD1 (6 bases). This CDR3 has 13 amino acids. CDR1 and CDR2 (germline): DFQATT, SNEGSKA (reference sequence). Trimming left V 5 bases short and J 4 bases short, with 14 bases between. The CDR3: CSALGQGVYGYTF. Written as DNA, the CDR3 is TGCAGTGCTCTGGGACAAGGAGTCTATGGCTACACCTTC.